This T cell receptor beta chain was identified in a study of CD8 T cells in Susac syndrome. Findings and limits, study-wide: It was acknowledged in the study that the number of individuals who were included in its TCR sequencing and HLA analysis was relatively small.

RNA was extracted with the RNeasy kit, and a quantity of roughly 0.45 to 1 ug was reverse transcribed using random hexamers. immunoSEQ multiplex PCR amplified TCR beta CDR3 across 54 Vbeta, 13 Jbeta. TCRdb re-called the immunoSEQ multiplex PCR reads with MiXCR, one entry per CDR3 protein. There are 150,000 to 250,000 distinct CDR3 sequences in the sample; roughly 95% occur only once, and about 0.096% lies in the top ten. Comment on this clonotype: Its antigen is unidentified.

The sequenced target, TCR beta, came from blood CD8+ and CD4+ T cells. The multiple sclerosis control group consisted of treatment-naive patients whose relapsing-remitting disease, which was either stable or active, fulfilled revised McDonald criteria. The CDR3 is 15 amino acids. In germline, CDR1 is GTSNPN, CDR2 SVGIG (reference sequence). V shed 2 bases and J shed 2 bases, with 13 bases lying between them. The sequenced sample consisted of CD4+ T cells from PBMCs. The rearrangement joins TRBV30 to TRBJ1-5; D possibly corresponds to TRBD1 (5 bases). This TCR derives from a human donor with multiple sclerosis. DNA for the CDR3: TGTGCCTGGAGTATGGTGGGCAGGGGCAATCAGCCCCAGCATTTT. It specifies CAWSMVGRGNQPQHF.